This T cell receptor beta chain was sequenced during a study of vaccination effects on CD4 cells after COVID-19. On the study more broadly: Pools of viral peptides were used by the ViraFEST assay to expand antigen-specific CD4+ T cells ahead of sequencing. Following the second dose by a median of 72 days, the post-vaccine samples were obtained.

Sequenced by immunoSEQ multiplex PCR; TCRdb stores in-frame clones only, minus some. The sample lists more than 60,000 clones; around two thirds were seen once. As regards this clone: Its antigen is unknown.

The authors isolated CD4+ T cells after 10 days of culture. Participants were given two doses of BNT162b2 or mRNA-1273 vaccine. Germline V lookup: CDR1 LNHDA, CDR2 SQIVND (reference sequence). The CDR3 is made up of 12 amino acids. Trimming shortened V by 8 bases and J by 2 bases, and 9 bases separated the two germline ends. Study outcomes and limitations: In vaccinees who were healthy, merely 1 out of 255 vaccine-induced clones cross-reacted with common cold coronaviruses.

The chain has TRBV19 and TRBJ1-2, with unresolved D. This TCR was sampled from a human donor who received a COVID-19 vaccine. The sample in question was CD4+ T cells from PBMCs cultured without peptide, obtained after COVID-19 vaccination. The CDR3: CASGRTNYGYTF. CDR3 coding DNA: TGTGCCAGTGGGAGAACCAACTATGGCTACACCTTC.